This note documents a single T cell receptor (beta chain) sequence. Its specificity is not known. The germline V gene has CDR1 MNHEY and CDR2 SMNVEV (reference sequence). Trimming shortened V by 2 bases and J by 6 bases, and 15 bases separated the two germline ends. The CDR3 covers 15 residues. This entry comes from a study of OX40 agonist ivuxolimab in advanced cancers. Findings and limits, study-wide: In the 0.1-3.0 mg/kg groups, partial responders showed among the lowest expansion. Researchers report that CD8+ T cells had, on average, more expanded clones than CD4+. No antigen was identified for the clonally expanded peripheral T cells.

The table came from immunoSEQ multiplex PCR; TCRdb's copy has only in-frame clones and leaves some out. The sample contains about 80,000 clones, roughly 87% of which appear only once. This chain connects TRBV27 to TRBJ2-3, with a possible D match to TRBD1 (5 bases). The receptor's source is an adult with an advanced solid tumor such as melanoma, head and neck, liver or kidney cancer. This material consisted of CD4+ or CD8+ T cells sorted from blood, taken in a trial of the OX40 agonist ivuxolimab. The CDR3 nucleotides read TGTGCCAGCAGTTTAGTCGGCAGGGAATGGGATACGCAGTATTTT. As protein: CASSLVGREWDTQYF.